This is a list of T cell receptor beta chains from one sample in a study of blood T cell repertoires in COVID-19. The assay was immunoSEQ multiplex PCR, and TCRdb's table has in-frame clones only and misses some. The repertoire holds roughly 74,000 clones, with approximately 85% as singletons. The sequencing sample was made of peripheral blood. These receptors came from a man between 65 and 85 years old with acute or convalescent COVID-19. Both conserved end residues are part of each CDR3. Each record gives: J gene, V gene, D gene, clone size, CDR3 DNA, CDR3 protein. D genes are given only for firm matches. A clone size is listed for some rows: how often the clone was seen (once, few, many), or a class if it is expanded.

J gene: TRBJ2-7
V gene: TRBV19
D gene: TRBD1
clone size: .
CDR3 DNA: TGTGCCAGTAGTACCCGAGGACAGGACTCCTACGAGCAGTACTTC
CDR3 protein: CASSTRGQDSYEQYF

J gene: TRBJ2-1
V gene: TRBV20-1
D gene: .
clone size: once
CDR3 DNA: TGCAGTGCTAGTCGAGGGGGGGACATCTACAATGAGCAGTTCTTC
CDR3 protein: CSASRGGDIYNEQFF

J gene: TRBJ2-3
V gene: TRBV18
D gene: .
clone size: .
CDR3 DNA: TGTGCCAGCTCACGAACTAGCACAGATACGCAGTATTTT
CDR3 protein: CASSRTSTDTQYF

J gene: TRBJ2-5
V gene: TRBV5-1
D gene: .
clone size: .
CDR3 DNA: TGCGCCAGCAGCTTACAGGGAGGGGAGACCCAGTACTTC
CDR3 protein: CASSLQGGETQYF

J gene: TRBJ1-4
V gene: TRBV3-1/TRBV3-2
D gene: .
clone size: .
CDR3 DNA: TGTGCCAGCAGCCAAGGGGGGGGGTTTGAAAAACTGTTTTTT
CDR3 protein: CASSQGGGFEKLFF

J gene: TRBJ1-1
V gene: TRBV27
D gene: .
clone size: once
CDR3 DNA: TGTGCCAGCAGTTTGAGGGGGTGGAACACTGAAGCTTTCTTT
CDR3 protein: CASSLRGWNTEAFF

J gene: TRBJ1-5
V gene: TRBV28
D gene: .
clone size: .
CDR3 DNA: TGTGCCAGCAGTGTTCAGAGGTTTCAGCCCCAGCATTTT
CDR3 protein: CASSVQRFQPQHF

J gene: TRBJ1-2
V gene: TRBV28
D gene: .
clone size: .
CDR3 DNA: TGTGCCAGCAGTTCGGTCGAACAGCGGGGACATGGCTACACCTTC
CDR3 protein: CASSSVEQRGHGYTF

J gene: TRBJ2-3
V gene: TRBV5-1
D gene: TRBD2
clone size: .
CDR3 DNA: TGCGCCAGCAGCTCAGCGGGGGCTGGCACAGATACGCAGTATTTT
CDR3 protein: CASSSAGAGTDTQYF

J gene: TRBJ2-4
V gene: TRBV6-5
D gene: .
clone size: .
CDR3 DNA: TGTGCCAGCAGTTACTCCACAGGGGCCAAAAACATTCAGTACTTC
CDR3 protein: CASSYSTGAKNIQYF